This T cell receptor (beta chain) was captured in a study of blood T cells in healthy people across ages. Study-level results: Measured against age, TCR beta diversity per million T cells decreased in a roughly linear manner.

This clonotype has just a few counts. The antigen is not known. Investigators took about 10 milliliters of peripheral blood from every donor. The CDR3 loop spans 11 amino acids. A second PCR, run for about 7 to 12 cycles, used a sample-barcoded 5' primer plus a J-beta primer mix. TCRdb reprocessed the 5' RACE reads via MiXCR and lists one record per CDR3 protein. The table records about 970,000 distinct CDR3 sequences, roughly 51% of them present only once. The sequence was obtained from a woman in her sixties in good health. The chain recombines TRBV21-1 with TRBJ2-2. TRBV21-1 is annotated as a pseudogene. The material sequenced was blood. In DNA, the CDR3 is TGTGCCAGTCACAGCCTCGGGGAGCTGTTTTTT. The encoded protein is CASHSLGELFF.